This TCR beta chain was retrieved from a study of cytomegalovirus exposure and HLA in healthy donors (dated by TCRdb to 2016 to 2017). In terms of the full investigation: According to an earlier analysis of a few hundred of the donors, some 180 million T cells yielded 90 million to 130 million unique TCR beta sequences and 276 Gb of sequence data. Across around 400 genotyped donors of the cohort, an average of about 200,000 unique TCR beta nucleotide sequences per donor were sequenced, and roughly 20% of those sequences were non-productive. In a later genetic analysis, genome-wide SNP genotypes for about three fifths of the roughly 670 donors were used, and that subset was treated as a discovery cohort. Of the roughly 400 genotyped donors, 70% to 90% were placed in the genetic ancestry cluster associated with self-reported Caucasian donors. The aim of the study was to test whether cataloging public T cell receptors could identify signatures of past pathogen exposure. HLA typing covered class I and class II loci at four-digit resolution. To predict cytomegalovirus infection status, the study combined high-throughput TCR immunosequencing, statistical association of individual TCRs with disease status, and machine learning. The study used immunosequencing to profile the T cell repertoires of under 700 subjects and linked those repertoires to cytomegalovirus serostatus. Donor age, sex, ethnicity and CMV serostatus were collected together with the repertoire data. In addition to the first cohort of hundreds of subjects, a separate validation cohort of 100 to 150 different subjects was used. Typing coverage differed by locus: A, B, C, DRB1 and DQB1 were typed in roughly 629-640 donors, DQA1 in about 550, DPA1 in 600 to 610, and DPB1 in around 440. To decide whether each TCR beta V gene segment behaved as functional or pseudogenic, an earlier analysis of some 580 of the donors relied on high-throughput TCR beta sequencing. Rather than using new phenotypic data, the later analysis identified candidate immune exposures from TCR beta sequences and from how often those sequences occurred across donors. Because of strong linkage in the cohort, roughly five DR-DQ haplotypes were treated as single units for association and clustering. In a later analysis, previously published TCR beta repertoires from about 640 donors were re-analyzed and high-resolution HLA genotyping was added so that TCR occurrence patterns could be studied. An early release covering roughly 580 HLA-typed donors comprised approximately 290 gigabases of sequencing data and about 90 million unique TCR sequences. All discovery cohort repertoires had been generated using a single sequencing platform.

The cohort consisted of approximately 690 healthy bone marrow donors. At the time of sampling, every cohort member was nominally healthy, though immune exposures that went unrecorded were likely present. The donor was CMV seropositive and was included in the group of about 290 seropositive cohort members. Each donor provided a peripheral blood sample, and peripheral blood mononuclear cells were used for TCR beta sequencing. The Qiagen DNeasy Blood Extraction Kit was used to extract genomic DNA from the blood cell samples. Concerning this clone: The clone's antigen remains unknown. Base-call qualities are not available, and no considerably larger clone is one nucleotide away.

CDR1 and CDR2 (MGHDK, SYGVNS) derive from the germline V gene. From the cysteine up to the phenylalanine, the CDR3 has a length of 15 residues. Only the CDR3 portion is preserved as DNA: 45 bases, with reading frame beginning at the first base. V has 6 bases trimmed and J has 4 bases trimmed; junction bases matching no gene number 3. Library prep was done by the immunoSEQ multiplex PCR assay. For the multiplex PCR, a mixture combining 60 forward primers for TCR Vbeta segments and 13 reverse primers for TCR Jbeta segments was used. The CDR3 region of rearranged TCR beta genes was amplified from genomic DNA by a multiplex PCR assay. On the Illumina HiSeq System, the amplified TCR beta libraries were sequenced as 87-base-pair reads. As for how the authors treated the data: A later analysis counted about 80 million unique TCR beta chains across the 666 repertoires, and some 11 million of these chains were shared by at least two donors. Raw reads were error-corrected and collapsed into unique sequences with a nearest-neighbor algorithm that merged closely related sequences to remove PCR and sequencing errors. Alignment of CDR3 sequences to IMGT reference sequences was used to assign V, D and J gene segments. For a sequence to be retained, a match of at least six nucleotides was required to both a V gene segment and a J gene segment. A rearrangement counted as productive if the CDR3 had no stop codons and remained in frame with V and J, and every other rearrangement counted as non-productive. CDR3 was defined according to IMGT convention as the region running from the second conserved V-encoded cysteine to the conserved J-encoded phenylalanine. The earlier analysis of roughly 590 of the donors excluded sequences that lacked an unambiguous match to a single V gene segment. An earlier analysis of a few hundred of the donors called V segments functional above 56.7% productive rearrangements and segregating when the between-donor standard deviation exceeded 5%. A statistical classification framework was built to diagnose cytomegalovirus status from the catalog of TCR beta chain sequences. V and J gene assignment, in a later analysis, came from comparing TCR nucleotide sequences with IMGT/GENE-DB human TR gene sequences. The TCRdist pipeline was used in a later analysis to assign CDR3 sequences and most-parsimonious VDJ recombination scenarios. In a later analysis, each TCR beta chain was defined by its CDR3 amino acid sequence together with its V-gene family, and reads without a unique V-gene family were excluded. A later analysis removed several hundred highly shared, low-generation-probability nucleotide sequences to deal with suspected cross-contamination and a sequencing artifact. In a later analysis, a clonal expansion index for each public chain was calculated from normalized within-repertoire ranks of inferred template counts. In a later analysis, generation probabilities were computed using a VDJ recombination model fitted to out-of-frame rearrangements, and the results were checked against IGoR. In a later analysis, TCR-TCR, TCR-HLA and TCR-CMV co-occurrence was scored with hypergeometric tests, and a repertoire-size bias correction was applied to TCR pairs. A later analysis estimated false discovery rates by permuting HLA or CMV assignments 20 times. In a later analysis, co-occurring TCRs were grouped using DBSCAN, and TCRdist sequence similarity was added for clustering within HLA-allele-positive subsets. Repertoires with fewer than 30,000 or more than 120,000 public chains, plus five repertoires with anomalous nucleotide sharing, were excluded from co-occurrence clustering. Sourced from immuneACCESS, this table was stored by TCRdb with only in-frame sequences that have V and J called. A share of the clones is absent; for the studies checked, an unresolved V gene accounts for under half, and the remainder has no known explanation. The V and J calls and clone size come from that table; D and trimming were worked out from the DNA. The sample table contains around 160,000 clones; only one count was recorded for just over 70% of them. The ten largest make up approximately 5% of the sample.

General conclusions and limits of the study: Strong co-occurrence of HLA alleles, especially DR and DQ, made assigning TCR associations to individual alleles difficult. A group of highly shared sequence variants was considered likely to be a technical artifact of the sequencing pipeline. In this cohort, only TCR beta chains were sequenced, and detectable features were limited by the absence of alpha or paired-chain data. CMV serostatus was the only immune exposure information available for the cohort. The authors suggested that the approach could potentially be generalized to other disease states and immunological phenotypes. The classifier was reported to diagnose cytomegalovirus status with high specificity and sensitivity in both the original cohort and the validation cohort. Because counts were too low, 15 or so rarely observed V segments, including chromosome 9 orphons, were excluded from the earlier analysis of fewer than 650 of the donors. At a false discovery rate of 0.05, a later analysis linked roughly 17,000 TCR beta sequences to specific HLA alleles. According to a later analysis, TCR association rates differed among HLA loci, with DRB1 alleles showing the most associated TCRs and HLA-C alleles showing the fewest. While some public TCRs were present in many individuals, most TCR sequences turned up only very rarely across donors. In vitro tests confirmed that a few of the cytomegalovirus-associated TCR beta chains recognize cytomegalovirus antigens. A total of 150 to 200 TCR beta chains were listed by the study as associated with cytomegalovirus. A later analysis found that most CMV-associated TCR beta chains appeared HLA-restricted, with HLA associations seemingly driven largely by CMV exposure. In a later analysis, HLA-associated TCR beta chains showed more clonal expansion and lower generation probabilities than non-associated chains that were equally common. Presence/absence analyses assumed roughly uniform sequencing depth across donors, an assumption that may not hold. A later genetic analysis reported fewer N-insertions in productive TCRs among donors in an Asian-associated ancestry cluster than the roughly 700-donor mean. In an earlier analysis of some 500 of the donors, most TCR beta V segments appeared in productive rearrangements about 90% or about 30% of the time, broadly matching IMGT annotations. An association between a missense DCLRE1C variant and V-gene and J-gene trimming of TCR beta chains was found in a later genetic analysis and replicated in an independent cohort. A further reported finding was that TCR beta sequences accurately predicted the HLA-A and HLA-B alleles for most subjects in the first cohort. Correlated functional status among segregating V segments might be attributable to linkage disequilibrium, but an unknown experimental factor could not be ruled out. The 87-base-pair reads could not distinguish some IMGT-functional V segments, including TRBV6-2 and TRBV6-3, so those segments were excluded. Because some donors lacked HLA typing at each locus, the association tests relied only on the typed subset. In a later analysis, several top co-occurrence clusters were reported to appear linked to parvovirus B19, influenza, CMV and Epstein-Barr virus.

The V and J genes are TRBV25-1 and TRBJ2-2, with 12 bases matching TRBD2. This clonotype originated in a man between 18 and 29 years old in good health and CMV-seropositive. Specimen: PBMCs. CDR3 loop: CASRGTSGRTGELFF. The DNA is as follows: TGTGCCAGCAGAGGGACTAGCGGGCGCACCGGGGAGCTGTTTTTT.